This TCR beta chain was sequenced for a study of blood T cell repertoires in COVID-19 (dated by TCRdb to 2020 to 2021). Broadly, across the study: Samples from collaborators originated in the United States, Italy and Spain and spanned both the acute and convalescent phases of COVID-19. The material from the prospective study consisted of cDNA or gDNA derived from T cells, B-cell-depleted T cells, or PBMCs. The dataset comprised deeply sampled blood TCRbeta repertoires from subjects exposed to, actively infected with, or recovered from COVID-19. A freely available public database, intended as a resource for researchers studying the immune response to SARS-CoV-2, is where the repertoires were released. Samples were obtained from the ongoing ImmuneRACE study (first 160 participants) and from roughly 1,300 subjects provided by 6 global collaborators. Sample metadata almost always included a de-identified subject ID, COVID-19 status, age in years and sex. Where available, HLA class I and class II types were taken from metadata supplied by the sample provider and were not determined by assay-based typing. Overall study results and their limits: The amount of clinical and demographic metadata varied by source and participant and was provided uncurated.

The germline V gene supplies CDR1 SGHTA and CDR2 FQGNSA. The CDR3 numbers 16 residues from cysteine through phenylalanine. CDR3 DNA only is kept here, 48 bases in frame from base 1. A distance of 14 bases separates the germline ends of V and J, which lose 1 base and 7 bases respectively. The collaborating institutions used their own protocols to collect whole blood in K2EDTA tubes. For TCRbeta analysis, collaborators shipped samples in one of three forms: frozen whole blood, isolated PBMCs, or DNA extracted from either of those sample types. Regarding this clone: Its antigen specificity is not known. The sample holds no much larger clone one base away, and base qualities are not on file.

TCRbeta CDR3 regions were amplified from genomic DNA using the immunoSEQ Assay, a bias-controlled multiplex PCR. As for the original processing: Within the assay, amplification of reference gene primers was used to estimate how many nucleated cells each sample contained. To quantify the absolute abundance of each unique TCRbeta CDR3 rearrangement, sequence reads were collapsed and filtered. Productive Simpson clonality was computed per sample as the square root of Simpson's diversity index over productive rearrangements. TCRdb holds this immuneACCESS table with in-frame rearrangements only. Some clones are missing; in checked studies, unresolved V genes explain under half, and the rest has no known cause. Clonal size and the V and J genes are those of that table, whereas D and trimming came from the DNA. The sample table contains about 70,000 clones; only one count was recorded for about three quarters of them. Of the sample, less than 40% is held by the ten largest clones.

The origin of this receptor is a woman aged 70 to 79 with acute or convalescent COVID-19. Sample: peripheral blood. The rearranged chain carries TRBV7-2 and TRBJ1-6; the D gene assignment is ambiguous. CDR3 reads: CASSLVSGMQNSPLHF. DNA sequence: TGTGCCAGCAGCTTAGTTTCGGGGATGCAAAATTCACCCCTCCACTTT.